Shown below are 16 T cell receptor beta chains from a single sample sequenced in a study of T cell clones after liver transplantation. TCRdb's copy holds only in-frame clones and misses some; the assay was immunoSEQ multiplex PCR. The sample shows over 50,000 clones, roughly 84% of them seen only once. The sample here was CD4+ T cells from blood, taken before liver transplant. The receptors here all came from a human donor who received a liver transplant.

The chain uses TRBV7-2 and TRBJ1-2; the D gene is possibly TRBD1 (5 bases). The CDR3 is made up of 15 amino acids. Germline CDR1 is SGHTA and CDR2 is FQGNSA. V lost 1 base and J 2 bases, leaving 11 bases between the germline ends. CDR3 sequence (DNA): TGTGCCAGCAGCTTAGATAACAGGCTGAACTATGGCTACACCTTC. Translated: CASSLDNRLNYGYTF.

The chain is built from TRBV28 and TRBJ2-3; D may correspond to TRBD1 or TRBD2 (5 bases each). The CDR3 consists of 14 residues. From germline, CDR1 is MDHEN and CDR2 SYDVKM. V was clipped by 8 bases and J by 5 bases, with 17 bases between them. The CDR3: CASLPGLAGDTQYF. The CDR3 DNA follows: TGTGCCAGCCTCCCGGGGCTAGCAGGAGATACGCAGTATTTT.

V and J are TRBV27 and TRBJ1-4, with 8 bases matching TRBD1. Germline loops: CDR1 MNHEY, CDR2 SMNVEV (reference sequence). The CDR3 is 17 amino acids. Trimming at V came to 4 bases and at J to 6 bases, leaving 13 bases not matched to a gene. Here the CDR3 reads CASSSRVTTGADEKLFF. The CDR3 nucleotides read TGTGCCAGCAGTTCGCGCGTTACGACAGGGGCAGATGAAAAACTGTTTTTT.

The chain uses TRBV4-1 and TRBJ2-2; D gene unclear. Germline V lookup: CDR1 MGHRA, CDR2 YSYEKL. V lost 1 base, J lost 8 bases, and 5 bases lay in between. This CDR3 has 12 residues. CDR3 DNA sequence: TGCGCCAGCAGCCAAGGGAAGGGGGAGCTGTTTTTT. This translates into CASSQGKGELFF.

CDR3 region: CASSHGQASRHEKLFF. The CDR3 DNA is TGTGCCAGCAGTCATGGACAGGCCTCCAGGCATGAAAAACTGTTTTTT. The chain is built from TRBV6-6 and TRBJ1-4; 7 nucleotides align to TRBD1. V lost 5 bases and J lost 6; bases outside the gene matches: 12. The CDR3 has 16 amino acids. The germline CDR1 and CDR2 sequences are MNHNY and SVGAGI (reference sequence).

A remark on this clone: This same CDR3 is encoded by further DNA sequences in the sample. The rearrangement links TRBV6-5 to TRBJ2-7; 10 bases fit TRBD1. The CDR3 is 14 residues long. The junction had 4 bases not matched to a gene; V was cut back by 6 bases and J by 2 bases. The germline V gene has CDR1 MNHEY and CDR2 SVGAGI. CDR3 nucleotide sequence: TGTGCCAGCAGGCGCGGACAGGGGGCCTACGAGCAGTACTTC. This codes for CASRRGQGAYEQYF.

The chain employs TRBV6-6 and TRBJ1-1; no reliable D call. V gave up 0 bases and J gave up 1 base, with 9 bases separating them. The CDR3 runs to 15 residues. The germline CDR1 and CDR2 sequences are MNHNY and SVGAGI (reference sequence). DNA for the CDR3: TGTGCCAGCAGTTACTCCCCGGGGTCGAACACTGAAGCTTTCTTT. Protein sequence: CASSYSPGSNTEAFF.

The chain couples TRBV15 to TRBJ1-4; TRBD1 aligns across 9 bases. There are 15 residues in the CDR3. Looked up from germline, CDR1 is LNHNV and CDR2 is YYDKDF (reference sequence). V shed 0 bases and J 6 bases; nucleotides not matched to a gene: 2. CDR3 amino acids: CATSREGQGYEKLFF. In nucleotides, the CDR3 is TGTGCCACCAGCAGAGAGGGACAGGGTTATGAAAAACTGTTTTTT.

V and J are TRBV7-2 and TRBJ2-5, with 7 bases fitting TRBD1. V trimming: 4 bases; J trimming: 0 bases; junction bases outside the gene matches: 2. Germline assignment: CDR1 SGHTA and CDR2 FQGNSA. The CDR3 loop spans 14 amino acids. The CDR3 sequence: CASSSGQYQETQYF. The CDR3 DNA sequence: TGTGCCAGCAGCTCGGGACAGTACCAAGAGACCCAGTACTTC.

This clone was seen only a few times. The V and J genes are TRBV18 and TRBJ1-3; possibly TRBD1 for D (5 bases). The CDR3 contains 15 residues. Trimming pared 1 base from V and 0 bases from J, leaving 7 bases between. The germline V gene encodes CDR1 KGHSH and CDR2 LQKENI. The CDR3 sequence: CASSPRQTSGNTIYF. In DNA, the CDR3 is TGTGCCAGCTCACCACGACAGACCTCTGGAAACACCATATATTTT.

The CDR3 sequence: CATSRDRVVDEQFF. The CDR3 nucleotides read TGTGCCACCAGCAGAGATCGCGTGGTAGATGAGCAGTTCTTC. V is TRBV15 and J is TRBJ2-1; D is undetermined. Germline V gene data show CDR1 as LNHNV and CDR2 as YYDKDF (reference sequence). The CDR3 loop spans 14 amino acids. Trimming cost V 0 bases and J 8 bases, with 11 bases left between them.

V gene TRBV18 combines with J gene TRBJ2-3, with 7 bases that match TRBD1. This CDR3 spans 17 amino acids. Germline V CDR1 and CDR2: KGHSH, LQKENI. Losses at the gene ends were 3 bases for V and 2 bases for J; bases not matched to a gene: 11. The CDR3 loop reads CASSPSRGNRNTDTQYF. In DNA form, the CDR3 reads TGTGCCAGCTCACCTTCCAGGGGGAATAGGAACACAGATACGCAGTATTTT.

This clone has more than one count but fewer than ten. The chain recombines TRBV14 with TRBJ2-5, with 7 bases fitting TRBD1. This CDR3 spans 15 amino acids. Trimming removed 4 bases from V and 5 bases from J; junction bases left unmatched: 10. Germline V gives CDR1 SGHDN, CDR2 FVKESK. The CDR3 spells CASSRYRGPEETQYF. CDR3 sequence (DNA): TGTGCCAGCAGCCGATATAGGGGGCCGGAGGAGACCCAGTACTTC.

The genes are TRBV4-1 and TRBJ1-1; D might be TRBD1 (5 bases). In germline, CDR1 is MGHRA, CDR2 YSYEKL. The CDR3 spans 12 residues. V lost 4 bases to trimming and J lost 6 bases, with 9 bases between them. CDR3 bases: TGCGCCAGCAGCCGACCGGGACCTGAAGCTTTCTTT. Translated, it gives CASSRPGPEAFF.

The chain has TRBV6-5 and TRBJ2-5; D is unresolved. CDR1 is MNHEY and CDR2 is SVGAGI in the germline V gene. CDR3 length: 14 residues. The V gene lost 3 bases and the J gene lost 2 bases, with 10 bases spanning the gap. The chain's CDR3 is CASSYRRKQETQYF. The CDR3 nucleotides are TGTGCCAGCAGTTATCGCCGGAAACAAGAGACCCAGTACTTC.

This chain uses TRBV11-3 with TRBJ2-1; the match to TRBD2 covers 9 bases. Germline-derived CDR1 and CDR2 are SGHNT and YENEEA. V lost 1 base and J lost 8; bases outside the gene matches: 6. The CDR3 contains 15 residues. The DNA of the CDR3 is TGTGCCAGCAGCTTAGTTGCTAGCGGGGTACATGAGCAGTTCTTC. It encodes CASSLVASGVHEQFF. Full variable domain (remainder filled in from reference TRBV11-3 and TRBJ2-1): EAGVVQSPRYKIIEKKQPVAFWCNPISGHNTLYWYLQNLGQGPELLIRYENEEAVDDSQLPKDRFSAERLKGVDSTLKIQPAELGDSAVYLCASSLVASGVHEQFFGPGTRLTVL.